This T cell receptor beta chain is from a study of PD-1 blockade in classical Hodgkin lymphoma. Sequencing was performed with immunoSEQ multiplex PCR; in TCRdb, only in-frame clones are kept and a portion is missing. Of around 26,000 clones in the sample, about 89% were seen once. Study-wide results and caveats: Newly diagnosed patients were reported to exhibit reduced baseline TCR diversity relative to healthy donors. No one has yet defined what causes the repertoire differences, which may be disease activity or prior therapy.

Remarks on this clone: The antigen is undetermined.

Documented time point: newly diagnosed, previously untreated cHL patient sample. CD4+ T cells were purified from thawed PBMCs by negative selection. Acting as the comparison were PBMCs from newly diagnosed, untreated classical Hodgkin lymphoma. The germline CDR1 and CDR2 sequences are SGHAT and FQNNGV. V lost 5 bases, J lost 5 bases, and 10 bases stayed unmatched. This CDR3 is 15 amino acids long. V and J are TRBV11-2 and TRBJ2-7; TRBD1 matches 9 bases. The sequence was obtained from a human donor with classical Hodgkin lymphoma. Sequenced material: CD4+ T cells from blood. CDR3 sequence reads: CASSRLRTGAHEQYF. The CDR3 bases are TGTGCCAGCAGCCGATTGAGGACAGGGGCCCACGAGCAGTACTTC. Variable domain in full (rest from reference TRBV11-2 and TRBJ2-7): EAGVAQSPRYKIIEKRQSVAFWCNPISGHATLYWYQQILGQGPKLLIQFQNNGVVDDSQLPKDRFSAERLKGVDSTLKIQPAKLEDSAVYLCASSRLRTGAHEQYFGPGTRLTVT.